The 22 T cell receptor beta chains below were found in one sample sequenced in a study of shared clonotypes between healthy human individuals. TCRdb keeps only in-frame clones here, not all; method: immunoSEQ multiplex PCR. Of around 2,000,000 clones in the sample, less than 95% were seen once. Naive CD8 cells were CD45RO-negative, positively selected for CCR7, excluding terminally differentiated effector memory CD45RA+ cells. Source material: naive CD8+ T cells sorted from blood. The source of these receptors is a man aged 18 to 35 in good health.

The genes are TRBV9 and TRBJ2-1; TRBD2 matches at 8 bases. Looked up from germline, CDR1 is SGDLS and CDR2 is YYNGEE. CDR3 size: 14 residues. Losses at the gene ends were 4 bases for V and 5 bases for J; bases not matched to a gene: 5. The CDR3 here is CASSPSGGDNEQFF. As DNA, the CDR3 is TGTGCCAGCAGCCCCAGCGGGGGAGACAATGAGCAGTTCTTC.

This clone has just one count. The rearrangement uses TRBV9 and TRBJ2-7; unclear D gene. Per germline, CDR1 SGDLS and CDR2 YYNGEE. The ends were cut back, 0 bases at V and 5 bases at J, with 9 bases in the middle. The CDR3 consists of 13 residues. The CDR3 loop reads CASSVENGDEQYF. In nucleotides, the CDR3 is TGTGCCAGCAGCGTAGAGAATGGTGACGAGCAGTACTTC.

The rearrangement links TRBV13 to TRBJ1-1; TRBD1 matches 9 bases. In germline, CDR1 is PRHDT, CDR2 FYEKMQ (reference sequence). J was trimmed by 5 bases and V by 3 bases; bases with no gene match: 10. The CDR3 has 16 residues. The CDR3 region is CASSFGQGLGVTEAFF. For the CDR3, the DNA is TGTGCCAGCAGCTTTGGACAGGGGCTCGGGGTTACTGAAGCTTTCTTT.

This sequence joins TRBV5-1 and TRBJ2-3, with unresolved D. The CDR3 loop spans 18 amino acids. V shed 4 bases and J shed 1 base, with 22 bases lying between them. Germline CDR1 is SGHRS and CDR2 is YFSETQ. The CDR3 region is CASSPNPLTDAGTDTQYF. As DNA, the CDR3 is TGCGCCAGCAGCCCTAACCCCCTGACTGATGCTGGCACAGATACGCAGTATTTT.

V is TRBV7-9 and J is TRBJ2-5; D assignment may be TRBD1 or TRBD2 (5 bases each). The CDR3 spans 17 residues. The germline V and J ends were trimmed by 0 bases and 5 bases, with 19 bases remaining between them. The V gene's germline CDR1 is SEHNR and CDR2 FQNEAQ (reference sequence). In DNA form, the CDR3 reads TGTGCCAGCAGCTTAGCGCATGTACAGGCGTGGGGGGAGACCCAGTACTTC. Translated: CASSLAHVQAWGETQYF.

The rearrangement uses TRBV25-1 and TRBJ1-1, with D perhaps matching TRBD1 (5 bases). This CDR3 has 13 residues. V was trimmed by 3 bases and J by 5 bases, leaving 10 bases between them. Looked up from germline, CDR1 is MGHDK and CDR2 is SYGVNS. The CDR3 DNA sequence: TGTGCCAGCAGTGAGACAGCCGGGACTGAAGCTTTCTTT. Encoded protein: CASSETAGTEAFF.

The chain has TRBV7-9 and TRBJ1-2; 7 bases align to TRBD1. This CDR3 comprises 13 residues. After removal of 1 base from V and 8 bases from J, the junction contained 4 bases not matched to a gene. Germline assignment: CDR1 SEHNR and CDR2 FQNEAQ (reference sequence). The CDR3 region is CASSLETGLGYTF. The CDR3 bases are TGTGCCAGCAGCTTAGAGACAGGGCTCGGCTACACCTTC.

The rearrangement joins TRBV5-1 to TRBJ2-1; 7 bases match TRBD1. Germline-derived CDR1 and CDR2 are SGHRS and YFSETQ. CDR3 size: 13 residues. V gave up 5 bases and J gave up 5 bases; unmatched junction bases: 4. The CDR3 reads CASRRTGNNEQFF. CDR3 nucleotides: TGCGCCAGCAGAAGGACAGGCAACAATGAGCAGTTCTTC.

This chain connects TRBV9 to TRBJ2-6, with a possible D match to TRBD1 (6 bases). The CDR3 is 17 residues long. The V end lost 3 bases, the J end lost 0 bases, and 13 bases lay between the germline ends. The V gene's germline CDR1 is SGDLS and CDR2 YYNGEE. In nucleotides, the CDR3 is TGTGCCAGCAGCGCGCCACAGGGTTACTCTGGGGCCAACGTCCTGACTTTC. Translation: CASSAPQGYSGANVLTF.

The chain combines TRBV7-2 with TRBJ2-5, with D hard to call. Germline V CDR1 and CDR2: SGHTA, FQGNSA. V dropped 0 bases and J dropped 4 bases, with 9 bases sitting between them. CDR3 length equals 14 residues. Written as DNA, the CDR3 is TGTGCCAGCAGCTTAGCCGCATTACCAGAGACCCAGTACTTC. It translates to CASSLAALPETQYF.

V usage is TRBV10-2 and J usage is TRBJ2-4, with TRBD2 matching over 7 bases. The V gene end was trimmed by 6 bases and the J gene end by 8 bases; junction bases not matched to a gene: 7. The germline gives CDR1 WSHSY, CDR2 SAAADI. The CDR3 spans 13 residues. The CDR3 region is CASSSVGRDIQYF. The CDR3 DNA sequence: TGCGCCAGCAGCAGCGTGGGGAGGGACATTCAGTACTTC.

This clone was recorded only once. V usage is TRBV27 and J usage is TRBJ1-2; 9 bases map to TRBD1. The CDR3 totals 16 residues. Trimming at V came to 1 base and at J to 8 bases, leaving 11 bases not matched to a gene. The germline gives CDR1 MNHEY, CDR2 SMNVEV (reference sequence). CDR3 sequence reads: CASSLFPKDRGRGYTF. The CDR3 DNA reads as TGTGCCAGCAGTTTATTCCCCAAAGACAGGGGGAGAGGCTACACCTTC.

Comments on this clone: The sample carries other DNA sequences with the same CDR3. The V call is TRBV7-9, the J call TRBJ2-7, with D maybe TRBD1 (6 bases). The germline V gene encodes CDR1 SEHNR and CDR2 FQNEAQ (reference sequence). Trimming pared 5 bases from V and 7 bases from J, leaving 12 bases between. There are 12 residues in the CDR3. The CDR3 sequence: CASSPQGGEQYF. For the CDR3, the DNA is TGTGCCAGCAGCCCACAGGGTGGGGAGCAGTACTTC.

Points on this clone: Other DNA sequences of this sample code for an identical CDR3. The rearrangement links TRBV5-1 to TRBJ2-7; 7 bases are a match to TRBD1. The V gene's germline CDR1 is SGHRS and CDR2 YFSETQ. The CDR3 contains 14 residues. The trim removed 2 bases at V and 1 base at J, leaving 3 bases unmatched. CDR3 residues: CASSLGTASYEQYF. The CDR3 DNA follows: TGCGCCAGCAGCTTAGGGACAGCGTCCTACGAGCAGTACTTC.

This clone was observed once. The same CDR3 arises from other DNA sequences in this sample as well. The genes are TRBV4-1 and TRBJ1-1; TRBD1 agrees at 9 bases. This CDR3 is 15 amino acids long. Unmatched junction bases numbered 3, after V lost 4 bases and J lost 0 bases. Germline CDR1 MGHRA, CDR2 YSYEKL. CDR3 sequence: CASSPGQGVNTEAFF. In DNA, the CDR3 is TGCGCCAGCAGCCCGGGACAGGGCGTGAACACTGAAGCTTTCTTT.

V and J are TRBV7-8 and TRBJ2-7; perhaps TRBD2 as D (5 bases). The ends were cut back, 2 bases at V and 3 bases at J, with 11 bases in the middle. Germline lookup yields CDR1 SGHVS and CDR2 FQNEAQ. The CDR3 is 14 residues long. The CDR3 loop reads CASSLMSGYYEQYF. In nucleotides, the CDR3 is TGTGCCAGCAGCTTAATGAGCGGATACTACGAGCAGTACTTC.

The chain links TRBV29-1 to TRBJ2-3; 10 bases agree with TRBD2. The CDR3 runs to 18 residues. In germline, CDR1 is SQVTM, CDR2 ANQGSEA. V was pared by 0 bases and J by 0 bases, with 9 bases of the junction left unmatched. CDR3 DNA: TGCAGCGTTGAAGATCCGGCTAGCGGGAGCGGGAGCACAGATACGCAGTATTTT. It translates to CSVEDPASGSGSTDTQYF.

The CDR3 DNA is TGCGCCAGCAGCCCCCGGGCCCTGAACACTGAAGCTTTCTTT. Translation: CASSPRALNTEAFF. The genes are TRBV4-1 and TRBJ1-1; D is uncertain. V lost 4 bases and J 0 bases, leaving 9 bases between the germline ends. The germline V gene has CDR1 MGHRA and CDR2 YSYEKL. The CDR3 is 14 residues long.

This clone was seen only once. The genes are TRBV9 and TRBJ2-5; unclear D gene. This CDR3 contains 16 residues. V was cut by 1 base and J by 2 bases, with 15 bases left in between. The V gene's germline CDR1 is SGDLS and CDR2 YYNGEE. Written as DNA, the CDR3 is TGTGCCAGCAGCGTAATAGGCGGCGGCTTACAAGAGACCCAGTACTTC. This sequence encodes CASSVIGGGLQETQYF. Together with reference TRBV9 and TRBJ2-5, the CDR3 gives the full variable domain: DSGVTQTPKHLITATGQRVTLRCSPRSGDLSVYWYQQSLDQGLQFLIQYYNGEERAKGNILERFSAQQFPDLHSELNLSSLELGDSALYFCASSVIGGGLQETQYFGPGTRLLVL.

This clone was seen just once. This chain joins TRBV19 and TRBJ2-1, with 10 bases matching TRBD2. The length of the CDR3 is 16 residues. Trimming took 3 bases from V and 7 from J; bases not matched to a gene: 9. Germline assignment: CDR1 LNHDA and CDR2 SQIVND (reference sequence). CDR3 loop: CASSIHAAGGLNEQFF. In DNA, the CDR3 is TGTGCCAGTAGTATCCACGCAGCGGGGGGGCTGAATGAGCAGTTCTTC.

There are a few counts of this clone. The chain combines TRBV28 with TRBJ1-2, with D perhaps TRBD1 (6 bases). The length of the CDR3 is 17 residues. V lost 4 bases, J lost 2 bases, and 20 bases lay in between. The germline gives CDR1 MDHEN, CDR2 SYDVKM. The CDR3 loop is CASSSTLLRQANYGYTF. Here the CDR3 DNA reads TGTGCCAGCAGTTCGACACTCCTTCGACAGGCCAACTATGGCTACACCTTC.

The chain has TRBV5-6 and TRBJ2-7; TRBD1 might be the D (5 bases). The CDR3 extends over 15 amino acids. Trimming took 4 bases from V and 1 from J, leaving 15 bases between them. Per the germline V gene, CDR1 is SGHDT and CDR2 is YYEEEE. The CDR3 DNA sequence: TGTGCCAGCAGCGCCGGGCCAGGGCTTTCCTACGAGCAGTACTTC. Encoded protein: CASSAGPGLSYEQYF.